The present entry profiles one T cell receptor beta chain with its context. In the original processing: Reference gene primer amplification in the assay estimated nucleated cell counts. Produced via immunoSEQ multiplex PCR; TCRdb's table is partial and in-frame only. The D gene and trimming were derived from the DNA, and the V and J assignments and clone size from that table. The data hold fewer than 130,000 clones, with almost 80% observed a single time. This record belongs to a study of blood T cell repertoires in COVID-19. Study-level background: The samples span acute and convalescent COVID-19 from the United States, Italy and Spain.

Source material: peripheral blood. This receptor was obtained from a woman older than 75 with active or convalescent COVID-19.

The CDR3 sequence: CASSLDRVGTEAFF. The CDR3 DNA reads as TGCGCCAGCAGCTTAGACAGAGTAGGCACTGAAGCTTTCTTT. The chain is built from TRBV5-1 and TRBJ1-1; TRBD1 might be the D (5 bases). V shed 2 bases and J shed 4 bases, with 12 bases lying between them. CDR3 length equals 14 residues. CDR1 and CDR2 (germline): SGHRS, YFSETQ. The whole variable domain, filled in from reference TRBV5-1 and TRBJ1-1, reads KAGVTQTPRYLIKTRGQQVTLSCSPISGHRSVSWYQQTPGQGLQFLFEYFSETQRNKGNFPGRFSGRQFSNSRSEMNVSTLELGDSALYLCASSLDRVGTEAFFGQGTRLTVV.